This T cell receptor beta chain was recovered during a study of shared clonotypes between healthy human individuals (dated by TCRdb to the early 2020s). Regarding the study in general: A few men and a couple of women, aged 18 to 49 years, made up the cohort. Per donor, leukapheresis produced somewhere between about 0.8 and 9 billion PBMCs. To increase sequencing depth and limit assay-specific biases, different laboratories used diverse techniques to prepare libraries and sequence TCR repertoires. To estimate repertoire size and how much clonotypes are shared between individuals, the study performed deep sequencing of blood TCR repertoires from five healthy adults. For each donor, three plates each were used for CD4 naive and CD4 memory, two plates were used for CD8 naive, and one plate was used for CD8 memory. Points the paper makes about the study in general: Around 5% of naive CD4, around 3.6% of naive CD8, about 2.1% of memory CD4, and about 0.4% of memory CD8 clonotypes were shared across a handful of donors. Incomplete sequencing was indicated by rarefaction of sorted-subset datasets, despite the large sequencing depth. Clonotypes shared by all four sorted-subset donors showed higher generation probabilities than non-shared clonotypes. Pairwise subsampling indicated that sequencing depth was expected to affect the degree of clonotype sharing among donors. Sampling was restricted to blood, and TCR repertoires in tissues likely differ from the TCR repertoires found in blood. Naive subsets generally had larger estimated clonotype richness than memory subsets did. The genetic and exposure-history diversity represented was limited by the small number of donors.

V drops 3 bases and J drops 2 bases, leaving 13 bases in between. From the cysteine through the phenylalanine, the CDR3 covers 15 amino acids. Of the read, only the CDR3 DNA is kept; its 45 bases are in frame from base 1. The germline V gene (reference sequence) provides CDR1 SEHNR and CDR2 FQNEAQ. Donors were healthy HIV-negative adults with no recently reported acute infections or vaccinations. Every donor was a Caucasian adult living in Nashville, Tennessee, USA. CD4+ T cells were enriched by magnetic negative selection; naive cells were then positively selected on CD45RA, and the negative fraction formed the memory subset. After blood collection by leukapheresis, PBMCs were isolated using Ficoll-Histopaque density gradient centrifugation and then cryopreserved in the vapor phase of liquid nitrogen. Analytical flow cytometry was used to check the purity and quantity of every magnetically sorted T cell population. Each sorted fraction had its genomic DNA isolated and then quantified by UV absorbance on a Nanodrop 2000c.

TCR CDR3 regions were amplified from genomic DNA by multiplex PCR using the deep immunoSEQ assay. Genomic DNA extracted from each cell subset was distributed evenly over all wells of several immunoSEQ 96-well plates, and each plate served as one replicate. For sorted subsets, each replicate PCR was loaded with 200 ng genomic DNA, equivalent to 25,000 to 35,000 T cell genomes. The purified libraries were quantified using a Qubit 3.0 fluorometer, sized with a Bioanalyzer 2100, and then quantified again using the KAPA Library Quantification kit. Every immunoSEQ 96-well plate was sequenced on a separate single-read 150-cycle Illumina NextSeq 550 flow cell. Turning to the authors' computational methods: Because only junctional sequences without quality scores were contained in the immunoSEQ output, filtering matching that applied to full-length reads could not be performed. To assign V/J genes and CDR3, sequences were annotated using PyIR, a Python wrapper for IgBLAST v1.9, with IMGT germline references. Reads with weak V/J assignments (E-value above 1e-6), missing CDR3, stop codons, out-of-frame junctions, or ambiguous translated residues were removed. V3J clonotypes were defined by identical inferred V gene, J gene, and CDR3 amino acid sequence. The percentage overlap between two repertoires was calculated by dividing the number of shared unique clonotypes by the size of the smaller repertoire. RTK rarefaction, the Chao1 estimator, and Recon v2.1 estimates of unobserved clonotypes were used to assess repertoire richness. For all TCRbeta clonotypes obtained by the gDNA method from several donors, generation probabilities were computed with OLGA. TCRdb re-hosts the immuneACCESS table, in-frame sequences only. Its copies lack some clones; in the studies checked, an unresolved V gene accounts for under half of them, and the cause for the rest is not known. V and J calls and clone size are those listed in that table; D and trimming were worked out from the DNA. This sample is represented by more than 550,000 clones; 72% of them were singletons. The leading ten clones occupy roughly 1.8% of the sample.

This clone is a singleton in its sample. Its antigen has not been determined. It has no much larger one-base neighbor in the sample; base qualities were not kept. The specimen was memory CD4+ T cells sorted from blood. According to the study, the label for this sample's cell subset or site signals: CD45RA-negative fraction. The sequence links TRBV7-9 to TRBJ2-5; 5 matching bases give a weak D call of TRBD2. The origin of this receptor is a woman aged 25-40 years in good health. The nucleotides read TGTGCCAGCAGCTTGGGTTTCGGGATTCAAGAGACCCAGTACTTC. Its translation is CASSLGFGIQETQYF. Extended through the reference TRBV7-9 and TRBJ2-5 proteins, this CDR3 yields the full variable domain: DTGVSQNPRHKITKRGQNVTFRCDPISEHNRLYWYRQTLGQGPEFLTYFQNEAQLEKSRLLSDRFSAERPKGSFSTLEIQRTEQGDSAMYLCASSLGFGIQETQYFGPGTRLLVL.